This passage covers 27 T cell receptor beta chains from one sample sequenced in a study of breast tumors, draining lymph nodes, adjacent tissues. The lymph nodes were axillary draining lymph nodes from breast cancer patients. TCRdb reprocessed the multiplex PCR reads via MiXCR and lists one record per CDR3 protein. The sample gives some 230,000 distinct CDR3 sequences, under 40% of which show up once; over 3.5% is in the top ten. Sequencing was done on a sample of axillary lymph node tissue. Receptor source: a female donor with breast cancer. Some clones in this sample may be carry-over from other donors' samples.

Many counts were recorded for this clonotype. The rearrangement links TRBV5-1 to TRBJ1-2; 7 bases are shared with TRBD1. The germline CDR1 and CDR2 sequences are SGHRS and YFSETQ. V shed 4 bases, J shed 8 bases, and the junction held 8 bases outside the gene matches. This CDR3 has 13 residues. The CDR3 spells CASSDTTGNGYTF. The CDR3, as DNA: TGCGCCAGCAGCGACACGACAGGGAACGGCTACACCTTC. Full variable domain (remainder filled in from reference TRBV5-1 and TRBJ1-2): KAGVTQTPRYLIKTRGQQVTLSCSPISGHRSVSWYQQTPGQGLQFLFEYFSETQRNKGNFPGRFSGRQFSNSRSEMNVSTLELGDSALYLCASSDTTGNGYTFGSGTRLTVV.

On this clonotype itself: A much larger clone differs by one base, so this may be a read error. This chain links TRBV6-5 with TRBJ2-2; 9 positions match TRBD1. V was clipped by 5 bases and J by 7 bases; unmatched bases: 8. CDR1 is MNHEY and CDR2 is SVGAGI in the germline V gene. The CDR3 spans 15 residues. This CDR3 is CASSPIGTGNGELFF. DNA for the CDR3: TGTGCCAGCAGTCCCATCGGGACAGGGAACGGGGAGCTGTTTTTT.

The V call is TRBV7-9, the J call TRBJ2-7; 8 nucleotides align to TRBD1. The V segment lost 5 bases and the J segment 5 bases; nucleotides outside the gene matches: 5. Germline CDR1 and CDR2: SEHNR and FQNEAQ (reference sequence). The CDR3 spans 13 residues. CDR3 residues: CASSRQGSHEQYF. The CDR3 DNA follows: TGTGCCAGCAGCCGACAGGGGTCCCACGAGCAGTACTTC. The variable domain in full, completed from reference TRBV7-9 and TRBJ2-7, reads DTGVSQNPRHKITKRGQNVTFRCDPISEHNRLYWYRQTLGQGPEFLTYFQNEAQLEKSRLLSDRFSAERPKGSFSTLEIQRTEQGDSAMYLCASSRQGSHEQYFGPGTRLTVT.

This clonotype was seen a few times. A read error is possible here, since a much larger clone lies one base away. The chain couples TRBV7-9 to TRBJ2-3, with D possibly TRBD1 on 6 matching bases. The DNA end lines up better with TRBJ1-5; the J call may be wrong. The CDR3 length is 15 residues. Germline CDR1 reads SEHNR; CDR2 reads FQNEAQ (reference sequence). The CDR3 region has the DNA TGTGCCGGAGTATTAGCGGGGGCTAGCACAGATACGCAGCATTTT. Translation: CAGVLAGASTDTQHF.

This clonotype was counted a few times. At one end, the junction sequence differs from germline, possibly due to a read error. The J gene is TRBJ1-3, the V gene TRBV7-9; unclear D gene. The CDR3 covers 17 residues. CDR1 is SEHNR, CDR2 FQNEAQ, per germline (reference sequence). CDR3 bases: TGTGCCAGCAGCCTCAATCCCGGGCCTCGGGTGGGAAACCCCATATATTTT. Its translation is CASSLNPGPRVGNPIYF.

J is TRBJ2-6 and V is TRBV4-2, with D perhaps matching TRBD1 (6 bases). V lost 0 bases and J lost 0, with 15 bases in between. This CDR3 is built from 19 residues. Germline loops: CDR1 LGHNA, CDR2 YNFKEQ. In nucleotides, the CDR3 is TGTGCCAGCAGCCAAGACCGGGGCCGGGACAACTCTGGGGCCAACGTCCTGACTTTC. As protein: CASSQDRGRDNSGANVLTF.

This clonotype came up many times. J is TRBJ1-6 and V is TRBV3-1, with a possible D match to TRBD1 (5 bases). V gave up 4 bases and J gave up 8 bases, with 12 bases separating them. CDR1 LGHDT and CDR2 YNNKEL come from the germline V gene (reference sequence). The CDR3 extends over 14 amino acids. In DNA, the CDR3 is TGTGCCAGCAGCCTTGCCGGGGCCCATTCACCCCTCCACTTT. Translating gives CASSLAGAHSPLHF.

This clonotype showed up many times. The gene calls are TRBV12-3 or TRBV12-4 and TRBJ1-2; the D gene is possibly TRBD1 (5 bases). Between the trimmed V and J ends, which lost 7 bases and 7 bases, there was a span of 16 bases. The length of the CDR3 is 13 residues. CDR3 region: CASNGRRGSGYTF. CDR3 DNA sequence: TGTGCCAGCAATGGACGGAGGGGAAGTGGCTACACCTTC.

In its sample, this clonotype was seen many times. The chain is built from TRBV19 and TRBJ1-2; 8 bases are shared with TRBD1. Germline V gene data show CDR1 as LNHDA and CDR2 as SQIVND (reference sequence). The CDR3 contains 14 residues. The junction had 6 bases not matched to a gene; V was cut back by 1 base and J by 8 bases. The CDR3 loop reads CASSIGDRIGGYTF. CDR3 DNA sequence: TGTGCCAGTAGTATAGGGGACAGGATTGGCGGCTACACCTTC.

This clonotype was observed at least ten times. The V and J genes are TRBV12-3 or TRBV12-4 and TRBJ1-5; 11 bases are a match to TRBD1. J was trimmed by 9 bases and V by 6 bases; bases with no gene match: 10. The CDR3 totals 15 residues. The CDR3 loop reads CASSGGQGALWPQHF. CDR3 DNA sequence: TGTGCCAGCAGCGGTGGACAGGGGGCTCTCTGGCCCCAGCATTTT.

CDR3 sequence (DNA): TGCAGTGTAGATTGGGGACAGGGTGAAAAACTGTTTTTT. The encoded protein is CSVDWGQGEKLFF. The chain has TRBV20-1 and TRBJ1-4, with 9 bases fitting TRBD1. The CDR3 length is 13 residues. The germline V gene encodes CDR1 DFQATT and CDR2 SNEGSKA (reference sequence). V lost 7 bases, J lost 7 bases, and 7 bases stayed unmatched.

The sample holds a few counts of this clonotype. This sequence may be a read error, since a much larger clone differs from it by one base. The chain couples TRBV24-1 to TRBJ2-2; D possibly corresponds to TRBD2 (5 bases). This CDR3 comprises 16 residues. Germline V lookup: CDR1 KGHDR, CDR2 SFDVKD. V lost 3 bases and J lost 4, with 14 bases in between. The CDR3, as DNA: TGTGCCACCAGTGATCCCTGGACTGAGAGCACCGGGGAGCTGTTTTTT. It translates to CATSDPWTESTGELFF.

Turning to this clonotype: A much larger clone lies a single base off, so this may be a read error. The V and J genes are TRBV12-5 and TRBJ1-4, with D maybe TRBD1 (5 bases). The CDR3 extends over 14 amino acids. CDR1 and CDR2 from the germline V gene are LGHNT and FRNRAP. Trimming pared 6 bases from V and 7 bases from J, leaving 15 bases between. The CDR3 DNA follows: TGTGCTAGTGGCCCCGGGATAGGGGCTGAAAAACTGTTTTTT. The encoded protein is CASGPGIGAEKLFF.

The sample holds many counts of this clonotype. The chain links TRBV7-9 to TRBJ1-4, with D uncertain. CDR1 is SEHNR and CDR2 is FQNEAQ in the germline V gene (reference sequence). The V end lost 5 bases, the J end lost 0 bases, and 13 bases lay between the germline ends. CDR3 length: 16 amino acids. The CDR3 nucleotides read TGTGCCAGCAGCCTCGGGAGCCCAGCAACTAATGAAAAACTGTTTTTT. It yields the protein CASSLGSPATNEKLFF. Filled out from reference TRBV7-9 and TRBJ1-4, the complete variable domain reads DTGVSQNPRHKITKRGQNVTFRCDPISEHNRLYWYRQTLGQGPEFLTYFQNEAQLEKSRLLSDRFSAERPKGSFSTLEIQRTEQGDSAMYLCASSLGSPATNEKLFFGSGTQLSVL.

For this clonotype: A much larger clone differs from this one at a single base, so this may be a read error. The chain couples TRBV11-2 to TRBJ2-7; D gene ambiguous. Trimming cost V 1 base and J 0 bases, with 10 bases left between them. This CDR3 has 15 amino acids. CDR1 is SGHAT, CDR2 FQNNGV, per germline. The CDR3, as DNA: TGTGCCAGCAGCTTAGGCGTGGATTGCTCCTACGAGCAGTACTTC. Translation gives CASSLGVDCSYEQYF.

This clonotype was seen once. The chain carries TRBV10-3 and TRBJ2-6; D gene ambiguous. CDR1 ENHRY and CDR2 SYGVKD come from the germline V gene. With 3 bases removed from V and 0 bases from J, the gap between germline ends came to 9 bases. The CDR3 is made up of 16 amino acids. This CDR3 reads CAISDPDDSGANVLTF. CDR3 DNA: TGTGCCATCAGTGACCCGGACGACTCTGGGGCCAACGTCCTGACTTTC.

This clonotype has just one count. An end of the junction differs from the germline gene, which may be a read error. V and J are TRBV27 and TRBJ2-1; 10 nucleotides match TRBD2. CDR1 is MNHEY and CDR2 is SMNVEV in the germline V gene (reference sequence). The CDR3 has 17 residues. The CDR3 nucleotides read TGTGTCAGCAGTCTATCAAGCACTAGCGGGGCTTACAATGAGCAGTTCTTC. It is translated as CVSSLSSTSGAYNEQFF.

This clonotype was seen at least ten times. The J gene is TRBJ1-2, the V gene TRBV24-1; D remains ambiguous. This CDR3 region has 12 residues. Germline CDR1 reads KGHDR; CDR2 reads SFDVKD. With 9 bases removed from V and 1 base from J, the gap between germline ends came to 8 bases. The CDR3 coding sequence is TGTGCCACCCGAAATCTTAACTATGGCTACACCTTC. Translation gives CATRNLNYGYTF.

The table lists this clonotype with many counts. The chain couples TRBV5-1 to TRBJ2-1; TRBD2 agrees at 11 bases. Germline V gene sequence: CDR1 SGHRS, CDR2 YFSETQ. V shed 6 bases, J shed 5 bases, and the junction held 13 bases outside the gene matches. CDR3 length: 17 residues. The CDR3 sequence is CASTGRSSGGIHNEQFF. Written as DNA, the CDR3 is TGCGCCAGCACCGGCCGATCTAGCGGGGGGATCCACAATGAGCAGTTCTTC.

This sequence joins TRBV19 and TRBJ2-1, with D hard to call. CDR3 length equals 15 residues. Germline values: CDR1 LNHDA, CDR2 SQIVND (reference sequence). Between the trimmed V and J ends, which lost 7 bases and 4 bases, there was a span of 17 bases. This CDR3 is CASNPRKIGYNEQFF. The CDR3 DNA reads as TGTGCCAGTAATCCCAGGAAAATCGGATACAATGAGCAGTTCTTC.

Concerning this clonotype itself: One end of the junction is discordant with germline, which a read error may explain. The chain links TRBV6-5 to TRBJ2-5, with TRBD1 as a possible D gene (5 bases). The CDR3 runs 15 residues. The germline CDR1 and CDR2 sequences are MNHEY and SVGAGI. CDR3 nucleotides: TGTGCCAGCAGTCACTCGACAGTGGCAAAAGAGACCCAGTACTTC. Translated: CASSHSTVAKETQYF.

For this clonotype: Since no conserved phenylalanine or tryptophan closes the CDR3, a read error is the likely cause. The chain links TRBV9 to TRBJ2-7, with TRBD2 as a possible D gene (6 bases). This CDR3 has 16 amino acids. CDR1 and CDR2 from the germline V gene are SGDLS and YYNGEE. The CDR3 loop reads CASSPRPAGSSYAQYL. The CDR3, as DNA: TGTGCCAGCAGCCCACGCCCCGCGGGGAGCTCCTACGCGCAGTACCTC.

This clonotype was counted many times. This chain uses TRBV5-1 with TRBJ2-7, with D perhaps matching TRBD1 or TRBD2 (7 bases each). Per germline, CDR1 SGHRS and CDR2 YFSETQ. The V gene lost 6 bases and the J gene lost 5 bases, with 24 bases spanning the gap. This CDR3 is 16 amino acids long. The CDR3 region is CASNPRGGNKGHEQYF. The CDR3 bases are TGCGCCAGCAATCCCAGGGGGGGGAACAAGGGGCACGAGCAGTACTTC.

For this clonotype: The germline gene is not matched at one end of the junction; a read error may be the cause. This chain links TRBV19 with TRBJ1-5; D is perhaps TRBD1 (6 bases). CDR3 size: 14 residues. Germline V CDR1 and CDR2: LNHDA, SQIVND (reference sequence). CDR3 region: CASSSQQGRQHQHF. CDR3 nucleotide sequence: TGTGCCAGTAGTTCCCAACAGGGACGGCAGCACCAGCATTTT.

This clonotype was picked up a small number of times. A read error may explain this, as a much larger clone is one base away. The chain's CDR3 is CAISPSSGADTQYF. The CDR3 DNA sequence: TGTGCCATCTCCCCTAGTAGCGGCGCAGATACGCAGTATTTT. This chain uses TRBV10-3 with TRBJ2-3, with D perhaps TRBD2 (6 bases). The V end lost 8 bases, the J end lost 4 bases, and 16 bases lay between the germline ends. Germline V gene data show CDR1 as ENHRY and CDR2 as SYGVKD. This CDR3 region has 14 residues.

This clonotype was seen repeatedly, ten times or more. The V and J genes are TRBV6-5 and TRBJ1-6, with 9 bases lining up with TRBD1. The CDR3 has 15 amino acids. The trim removed 6 bases at V and 10 bases at J, leaving 10 bases unmatched. CDR1 is MNHEY and CDR2 is SVGAGI in the germline V gene. The CDR3 coding sequence is TGTGCCAGCAGGCACTCGGGACAGGGTAACTCACCCCTCCACTTT. Amino acids: CASRHSGQGNSPLHF.

There are many counts of this clonotype. This rearrangement joins TRBV5-1 to TRBJ2-2; the D gene is possibly TRBD1 (5 bases). The CDR3 loop spans 15 amino acids. Trimming removed 1 base at V and 3 bases at J, with 10 bases between. Germline lookup yields CDR1 SGHRS and CDR2 YFSETQ. CDR3 DNA sequence: TGCGCCAGCAGCTTGTGGGCAGGGTACACCGGGGAGCTGTTTTTT. This encodes CASSLWAGYTGELFF.